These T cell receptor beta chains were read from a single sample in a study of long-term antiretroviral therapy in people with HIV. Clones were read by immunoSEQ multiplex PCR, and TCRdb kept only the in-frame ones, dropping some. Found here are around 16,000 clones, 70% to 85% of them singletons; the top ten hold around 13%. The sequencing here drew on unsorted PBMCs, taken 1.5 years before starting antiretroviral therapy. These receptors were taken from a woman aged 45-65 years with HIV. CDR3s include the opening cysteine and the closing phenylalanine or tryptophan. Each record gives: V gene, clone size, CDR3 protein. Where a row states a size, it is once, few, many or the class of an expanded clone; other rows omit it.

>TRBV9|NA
CASNLAGANVLTF
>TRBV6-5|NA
CASRVDGTGEQYF
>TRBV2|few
CASTVGQGLGYTF
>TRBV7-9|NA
CASSSRLGQNTEAFF
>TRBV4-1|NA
CASSQDRGLETQYF
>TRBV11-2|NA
CASSPTGVYGYTF
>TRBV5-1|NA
CASSTGQGGYTEAFF
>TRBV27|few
CASSSGGDNSPLHF
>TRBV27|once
CASSPHPGGNQPQHF
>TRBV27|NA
CASSYKARGVNEKLFF
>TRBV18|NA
CASSPGLRATEAFF
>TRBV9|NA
CANNRETQYF
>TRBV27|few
CASSSAGLYEQYF
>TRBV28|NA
CASARTGGGTEKLFF
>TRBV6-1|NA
CASSEVGGTGFIEQYF
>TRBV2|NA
CASSTRGTSANNEQFF
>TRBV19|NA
CASSNGHLNTEAFF
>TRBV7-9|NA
CASSLETSNQPQHF
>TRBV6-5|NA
CASSYFNTIYF
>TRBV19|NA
CASREGYGKLFF
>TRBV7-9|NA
CASSEGLAGGTGELFF
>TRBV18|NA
CASSPLDGTYEQYF
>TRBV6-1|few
CASTQGPNTGELFF